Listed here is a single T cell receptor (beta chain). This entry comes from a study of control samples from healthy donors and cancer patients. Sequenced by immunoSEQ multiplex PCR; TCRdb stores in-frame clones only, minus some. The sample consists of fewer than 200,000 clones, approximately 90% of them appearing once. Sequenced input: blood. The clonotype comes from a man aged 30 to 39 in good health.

CDR3 region: CASSEDRPFGYTF. The CDR3 DNA reads TGCGCCAGCAGCGAAGACAGACCCTTTGGCTACACCTTC. This chain uses TRBV5-1 with TRBJ1-2; possibly TRBD1 for D (5 bases). V was pared by 4 bases and J by 7 bases, with 14 bases between. Germline lookup yields CDR1 SGHRS and CDR2 YFSETQ. CDR3 length: 13 residues.